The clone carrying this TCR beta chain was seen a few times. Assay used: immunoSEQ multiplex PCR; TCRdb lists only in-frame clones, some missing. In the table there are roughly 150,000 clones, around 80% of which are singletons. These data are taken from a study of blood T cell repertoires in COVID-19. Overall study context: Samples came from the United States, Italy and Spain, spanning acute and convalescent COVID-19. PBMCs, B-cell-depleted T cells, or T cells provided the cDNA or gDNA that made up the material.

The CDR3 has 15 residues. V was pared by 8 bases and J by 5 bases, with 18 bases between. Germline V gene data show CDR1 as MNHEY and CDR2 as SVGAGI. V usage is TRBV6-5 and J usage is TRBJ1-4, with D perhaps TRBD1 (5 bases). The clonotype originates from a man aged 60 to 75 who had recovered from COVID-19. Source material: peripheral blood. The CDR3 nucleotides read TGTGCCAGCCCACCCCCAGGGAACCTCAATGAAAAACTGTTTTTT. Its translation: CASPPPGNLNEKLFF.